This T cell receptor (beta chain) was sequenced during a study of blood T cells in healthy people across ages. Study details: Template switching retrieved approximately one barcoded beta molecule for each two T cells.

This clonotype was seen ten or more times. V was trimmed by 0 bases and J by 11 bases, leaving 5 bases between them. The CDR3 consists of 10 residues. CDR1 and CDR2 (germline): SGHDN, FVKESK. A second 7 to 11 cycle PCR used barcoded and J-beta primers. All cDNA molecules were each tagged by a template-switch adaptor with 12 random nucleotides. TCRdb passed the 5' RACE reads through MiXCR, listing each CDR3 protein once. In the table there are roughly 650,000 distinct CDR3 sequences, less than 40% of which are singletons. The chain employs TRBV14 and TRBJ2-7; D uncertain. The receptor was derived from a woman older than 75 in good health. Sequencing input: blood. The CDR3 spells CASSQDRKYF. CDR3 in DNA: TGTGCCAGCAGCCAAGATAGGAAGTACTTC.